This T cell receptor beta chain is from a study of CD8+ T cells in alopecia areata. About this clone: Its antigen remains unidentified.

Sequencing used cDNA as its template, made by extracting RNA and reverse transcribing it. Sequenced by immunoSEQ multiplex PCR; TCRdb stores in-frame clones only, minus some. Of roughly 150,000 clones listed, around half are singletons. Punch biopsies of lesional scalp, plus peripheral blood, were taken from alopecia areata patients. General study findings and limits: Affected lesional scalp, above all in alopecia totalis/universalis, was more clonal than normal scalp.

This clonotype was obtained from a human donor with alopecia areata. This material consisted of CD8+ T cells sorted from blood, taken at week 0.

Written as DNA, the CDR3 is TGTGCCAGCCGGGGGAGTCACGAGCAGTACTTC. Translation: CASRGSHEQYF. The J gene is TRBJ2-7, the V gene TRBV27; possibly TRBD2 for D (6 bases). CDR3 length equals 11 residues. V was clipped by 8 bases and J by 5 bases, with 10 bases between them. Germline assignment: CDR1 MNHEY and CDR2 SMNVEV (reference sequence).